A selection of T cell receptor beta chains follows, all from one sample in a study of sequential checkpoint blockade in melanoma. Data came from immunoSEQ multiplex PCR; TCRdb stores just in-frame clones and leaves some out. Here the sample spans about 28,000 clones, roughly nine tenths being singletons. Sequenced here: CD8+ T cells sorted from blood (inferred from file names), sampled from a patient given nivolumab and ipilimumab in sequence. These receptors were obtained from a human donor with melanoma. Both conserved end residues are part of each CDR3. The D gene is left open where the match is weak. Size tells how often a clone was seen (once, few, many) or the class of an expanded clone, and some rows leave it out.

d_call,j_call,clone_size,cdr3_length,v_call,cdr3_nt,cdr3_aa
-,TRBJ1-4,-,16,TRBV5-8,TGTGCCAGCAGTCCCCGACAGAATCCAACTAATGAAAAACTGTTTTTT,CASSPRQNPTNEKLFF
-,TRBJ2-5,once,15,TRBV7-9,TGTGCCAGCAGCAACGGCCAGGATTACCAAGAGACCCAGTACTTC,CASSNGQDYQETQYF
-,TRBJ2-7,once,14,TRBV28,TGTGCCAGCAGCAACGGCAGAGGCGGATACGAGCAGTACTTC,CASSNGRGGYEQYF
TRBD2,TRBJ2-7,-,14,TRBV10-2,TGCGCCAGCAACATAGCGGGAGGGCCGGGAGAGCAGTACTTC,CASNIAGGPGEQYF
-,TRBJ2-7,-,13,TRBV19,TGTGCCAGTAGTCCGGGGTTTATCTACGAGCAGTACTTC,CASSPGFIYEQYF
TRBD1,TRBJ2-6,-,16,TRBV30,TGTGCCTGGGTGGGACAGGGTTTATCTGGGGCCAACGTCCTGACTTTC,CAWVGQGLSGANVLTF
-,TRBJ1-3,few,14,TRBV7-9,TGTGCCAGCAGCTCCAGGGCGTCCGGAAACACCATATATTTT,CASSSRASGNTIYF
-,TRBJ2-7,few,14,TRBV14,TGTGCCAGCAGCCAAGAAAATTTGGAGTACGAGCAGTACTTC,CASSQENLEYEQYF
TRBD1,TRBJ2-2,-,16,TRBV28,TGTGCCAGCAGCCCCACAGGGGGCACGAACACCGGGGAGCTGTTTTTT,CASSPTGGTNTGELFF
-,TRBJ1-1,-,14,TRBV15,TGTGCCACCAGCTTTGGGGGGGGGAACACTGAAGCTTTCTTT,CATSFGGGNTEAFF
TRBD1,TRBJ1-3,few,16,TRBV27,TGTGCCAGCAGCCTCGTCGGGACAGGGGTCGGAAACACCATATATTTT,CASSLVGTGVGNTIYF
-,TRBJ2-1,-,15,TRBV23-1,TGCGCCAGCACCCCGGCAGGGCACTCCTACAATGAGCAGTTCTTC,CASTPAGHSYNEQFF
-,TRBJ1-6,once,15,TRBV19,TGTGCCAGTAGCCACGGAGCGGTGGGAAATTCACCCCTCCACTTT,CASSHGAVGNSPLHF
TRBD1,TRBJ2-1,once,13,TRBV5-4,TGTGCCAGCAGCTTGGGGGACAGCAATGAGCAGTTCTTC,CASSLGDSNEQFF
TRBD2,TRBJ2-7,-,13,TRBV30,TGTGCCTGGACTAGCGGGAGCTCCTACGAGCAGTACTTC,CAWTSGSSYEQYF
TRBD2,TRBJ2-7,-,13,TRBV29-1,TGCAGCGTTAGCGGGAGGGAGTCCTACGAGCAGTACTTC,CSVSGRESYEQYF
-,TRBJ2-1,few,12,TRBV5-6,TGTGCCAGCACCGCGAATCACAATGAGCAGTTCTTC,CASTANHNEQFF
-,TRBJ1-1,-,15,TRBV19,TGTGCCAGTACCCCGGGACACGGGATGAACACTGAAGCTTTCTTT,CASTPGHGMNTEAFF
TRBD1,TRBJ2-6,-,16,TRBV2,TGTGCCAGCATGGGGACAGGCGACTCTGGGGCCAACGTCCTGACTTTC,CASMGTGDSGANVLTF
-,TRBJ1-2,-,13,TRBV10-3,TGTGCCATCAAGGGAGAGTTCACCTATGGCTACACCTTC,CAIKGEFTYGYTF
-,TRBJ2-7,-,15,TRBV7-2,TGTGCCAGCAGCTTCTTTATGGACAGCTCCTACGAGCAGTACTTC,CASSFFMDSSYEQYF
TRBD2,TRBJ2-1,-,13,TRBV19,TGTGCCAGTAGCTATAGCGGGAGAAATGAGCAGTTCTTC,CASSYSGRNEQFF
-,TRBJ1-1,-,14,TRBV5-4,TGTGCCAGCAGCTTGGGGGACACAAACACTGAAGCTTTCTTT,CASSLGDTNTEAFF
TRBD1,TRBJ1-2,-,16,TRBV7-9,TGTGCCAGCAGCTTAGGTCGGACAGGGGGTGACTATGGCTACACCTTC,CASSLGRTGGDYGYTF
TRBD1,TRBJ1-3,-,15,TRBV5-6,TGTGCCAGCAGCTCAGGGACAGGGATAGGAAACACCATATATTTT,CASSSGTGIGNTIYF
-,TRBJ1-5,-,15,TRBV28,TGTGCCAGCAGTGAACAGGGCAGAGACCCTCAGCCCCAGCATTTT,CASSEQGRDPQPQHF
-,TRBJ2-5,-,15,TRBV4-1,TGCGCCAGCAGCCATCTACCGGGAGAGCAAGAGACCCAGTACTTC,CASSHLPGEQETQYF
-,TRBJ2-3,-,12,TRBV29-1,TGCAGCTCATACAGGGTGCCAGATACGCAGTATTTT,CSSYRVPDTQYF
-,TRBJ2-5,-,17,TRBV15,TGTGCCACCAGCAGAATGAATGGACAGCCGTACCAAGAGACCCAGTACTTC,CATSRMNGQPYQETQYF
TRBD2,TRBJ2-1,-,16,TRBV6-6,TGTGCCAGCAGTTACTCTGGCGGGGGGGCCCCCAATGAGCAGTTCTTC,CASSYSGGGAPNEQFF
TRBD1,TRBJ1-4,-,15,TRBV28,TGTGCCAGCAGCCCAATCCAGGGGGCGAGTGAAAAACTGTTTTTT,CASSPIQGASEKLFF
-,TRBJ2-3,-,16,TRBV19,TGTGCCAGTAGTATAGAGAGGGCGGCACTCACAGATACGCAGTATTTT,CASSIERAALTDTQYF
TRBD2,TRBJ2-1,-,14,TRBV27,TGTGCCAGCAGTTTAGGACTAGCACAGAATGAGCAGTTCTTC,CASSLGLAQNEQFF
TRBD2,TRBJ2-3,-,18,TRBV6-1,TGTGCCAGCAGTGTGGGACTAGCGGGGGCCACGATGGGAGATACGCAGTATTTT,CASSVGLAGATMGDTQYF
-,TRBJ1-2,-,14,TRBV27,TGTGCCAGCGGCCCAGGGGAGATGGTCTATGGCTACACCTTC,CASGPGEMVYGYTF
TRBD1,TRBJ2-1,-,16,TRBV27,TGTGCCAGCAGTCTAGGGGACAGCCTAGGGTACAATGAGCAGTTCTTC,CASSLGDSLGYNEQFF
-,TRBJ1-5,-,14,TRBV9,TGTGCCAGCAGCCCCGGGGAGACTCATCAGCCCCAGCATTTT,CASSPGETHQPQHF
-,TRBJ1-3,-,17,TRBV9,TGTGCCAGCAGCGTAGTAAGGCCGCGGAACTCAAGCAACACCATATATTTT,CASSVVRPRNSSNTIYF
-,TRBJ1-2,-,14,TRBV29-1,TGCAGCGCCGTGACACCCACGTCTAACTATGGCTACACCTTC,CSAVTPTSNYGYTF
-,TRBJ1-1,-,10,TRBV30,TGTGCCTGGAGGTCGAACAAAGCTTTCTTT,CAWRSNKAFF
-,TRBJ1-5,-,15,TRBV6-6,TGTGCCAGCAGTTACGTCCGGGGAGCCGATCAGCCCCAGCATTTT,CASSYVRGADQPQHF